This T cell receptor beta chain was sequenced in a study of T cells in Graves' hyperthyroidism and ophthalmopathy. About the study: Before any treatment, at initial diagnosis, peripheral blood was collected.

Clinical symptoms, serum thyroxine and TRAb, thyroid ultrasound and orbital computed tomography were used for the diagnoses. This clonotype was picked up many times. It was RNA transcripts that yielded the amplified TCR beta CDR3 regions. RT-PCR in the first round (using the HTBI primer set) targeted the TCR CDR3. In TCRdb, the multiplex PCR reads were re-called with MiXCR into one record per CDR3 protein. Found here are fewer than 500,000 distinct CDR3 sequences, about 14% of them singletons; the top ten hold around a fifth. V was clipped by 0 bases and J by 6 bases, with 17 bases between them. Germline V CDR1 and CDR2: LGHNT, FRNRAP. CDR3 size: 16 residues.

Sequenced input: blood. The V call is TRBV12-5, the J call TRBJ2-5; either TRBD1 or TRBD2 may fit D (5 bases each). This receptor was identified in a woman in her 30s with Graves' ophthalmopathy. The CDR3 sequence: CASGLVQLGTSQTQYF. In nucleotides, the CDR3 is TGTGCTAGTGGTTTGGTACAATTGGGGACGTCACAGACCCAGTACTTC.